The present entry profiles one T cell receptor beta chain with its context. The antigen is unknown. The sample comes from a study of shared clonotypes between healthy human individuals. TCRdb's copy holds only in-frame clones and misses some; the assay was immunoSEQ multiplex PCR. This table holds 2 million to 2.5 million clones, 95% found once. It was into CD45RA+ naive and CD45RA-negative memory subsets that the CD4+ cells were split. Germline V gene data show CDR1 as MGHRA and CDR2 as YSYEKL. This CDR3 spans 13 amino acids. The ends were cut back, 4 bases at V and 17 bases at J, with 18 bases in the middle. Study-level points and caveats: Among donors, the sharing of clonotypes was expected to be influenced by sequencing depth.

The sequence came from a man aged 18 to 29 in good health. This chain joins TRBV4-1 and TRBJ1-6; D is undetermined. The sequenced material came from naive CD4+ T cells sorted from blood. This sample's subset: CD45RA+ positively selected. Written as DNA, the CDR3 is TGCGCCAGCAGCCCCCTTCGTCGAGAACCGGTCCACTTT. This gives the protein CASSPLRREPVHF.